Detailed here is one TCR beta chain. Study processing details: Nucleated cell counts were estimated from reference gene primer amplification. Method: immunoSEQ multiplex PCR; TCRdb's copy keeps in-frame clones and lacks some. The V and J calls and clone size come from that table; D and trimming were worked out from the DNA. Altogether approximately 120,000 clones are present, roughly 80% being singletons, with the ten largest covering 15% to 20%. The data stem from a study of blood T cell repertoires in COVID-19. Study in general: The cDNA or gDNA used as material had been derived from T cells, B-cell-depleted T cells, or PBMCs.

Specimen: peripheral blood. The clonotype was recovered from an older woman with acute or convalescent COVID-19.

CDR3: CASIERQNTEAFF. The CDR3 nucleotides read TGTGCCAGCATAGAGAGGCAGAACACTGAAGCTTTCTTT. The chain couples TRBV28 to TRBJ1-1, with D uncertain. The CDR3 is made up of 13 amino acids. Germline CDR1 reads MDHEN; CDR2 reads SYDVKM. The V end was cut by 7 bases, the J end by 1 base, with 10 bases between.